This passage covers 19 T cell receptor beta chains from one sample sequenced in a study of T-cell memory formation after mild COVID-19. TCRdb fed the 5' RACE reads into MiXCR, producing one record per CDR3 protein. In the table there are a few hundred thousand distinct CDR3 sequences, around 28% of which are singletons. Input material: PBMCs or a T cell subset sorted from them (not recorded which). The receptor source for this set is an adult woman who had mild COVID-19 (a few samples of this study predate the infection). Cell type and time point are not known.

The gene calls are TRBV20-1 and TRBJ2-1, with 8 nucleotides matching TRBD2. The CDR3 has 15 amino acids. Germline lookup yields CDR1 DFQATT and CDR2 SNEGSKA (reference sequence). V lost 2 bases to trimming and J lost 4 bases; unmatched junction nucleotides: 7. The CDR3 sequence is CSARPSSGLYNEQFF. CDR3 nucleotides: TGCAGTGCTAGACCTTCTAGCGGGCTTTACAATGAGCAGTTCTTC.

This clonotype came up a few times. The chain recombines TRBV12-3 or TRBV12-4 with TRBJ1-5; D call uncertain. V was shortened by 5 bases and J by 0 bases, with 17 bases between the two germline ends. The CDR3 is made up of 17 amino acids. The DNA of the CDR3 is TGTGCCAGCAGTCCCGCCTGGGGAGGGTATAGCAATCAGCCCCAGCATTTT. It is translated as CASSPAWGGYSNQPQHF.

This clonotype was picked up a small number of times. The rearrangement joins TRBV7-8 to TRBJ2-5; no reliable D call. V lost 5 bases and J lost 5, with 12 bases in between. Germline assignment: CDR1 SGHVS and CDR2 FQNEAQ. CDR3 length: 13 amino acids. The CDR3 nucleotides read TGTGCCAGCAGCCAGCCAGGCAAGGAGACCCAGTACTTC. Translated: CASSQPGKETQYF.

The chain employs TRBV5-1 and TRBJ2-7; the D gene is possibly TRBD2 (5 bases). The CDR3 consists of 16 residues. The germline V gene has CDR1 SGHRS and CDR2 YFSETQ. V was cut by 2 bases and J by 4 bases, with 19 bases left in between. The CDR3, as DNA: TGCGCCAGCAGCTTAAAGGGTACGGACGGAGGTTACGAGCAGTACTTC. The encoded protein is CASSLKGTDGGYEQYF.

This clonotype was detected only a few times. The chain couples TRBV5-1 to TRBJ2-7; 12 bases match TRBD2. The trim removed 6 bases at V and 5 bases at J, leaving 9 bases unmatched. The germline V gene has CDR1 SGHRS and CDR2 YFSETQ. The length of the CDR3 is 15 residues. The CDR3 loop is CASTQTSGRTHEQYF. CDR3 coding DNA: TGCGCCAGCACCCAAACTAGCGGGAGGACCCACGAGCAGTACTTC.

The chain combines TRBV14 with TRBJ2-1; possible D gene TRBD1, 6 bases. Trimming stripped 5 bases from V and 2 bases from J, with 13 bases between. Germline-derived CDR1 and CDR2 are SGHDN and FVKESK. CDR3 size: 15 residues. This CDR3 is CASSLQGGAYNEQFF. CDR3 nucleotide sequence: TGTGCCAGCAGCTTACAGGGTGGCGCCTACAATGAGCAGTTCTTC.

A few counts support this clonotype. One junction end does not reproduce the germline sequence, and a read error may be involved. The chain is built from TRBV18 and TRBJ2-5, with TRBD1 as a possible D gene (5 bases). CDR3 length: 14 amino acids. CDR1 is KGHSH and CDR2 is LQKENI in the germline V gene. The CDR3: CASSPLQEQETQYF. In nucleotides, the CDR3 is TGTGCCAGCTCGCCACTACAGGAGCAAGAGACCCAGTACTTC.

This clonotype was detected only a few times. V gene TRBV24-1 combines with J gene TRBJ2-1; TRBD2 matches at 11 bases. V lost 0 bases to trimming and J lost 0 bases; unmatched junction nucleotides: 9. Germline assignment: CDR1 KGHDR and CDR2 SFDVKD. The CDR3 has 20 residues. DNA for the CDR3: TGTGCCACCAGTGATTTGCAGCCTAGCGGGAGGAACCGCTCCTACAATGAGCAGTTCTTC. The encoded protein is CATSDLQPSGRNRSYNEQFF.

The V gene is TRBV6-6, the J gene TRBJ2-7; D is perhaps TRBD1 or TRBD2 (6 bases each). CDR1 and CDR2 from the germline V gene are MNHNY and SVGAGI (reference sequence). Trimming took 2 bases from V and 5 from J, leaving 16 bases between them. CDR3 length: 15 amino acids. CDR3 protein: CASSYRIGGNHEQYF. Here the CDR3 DNA reads TGTGCCAGCAGTTACCGAATCGGGGGCAACCACGAGCAGTACTTC.

This clonotype was picked up a small number of times. The chain links TRBV6-5 to TRBJ1-2; tentative D call: TRBD1 (5 bases). Trimming cost V 4 bases and J 4 bases, with 13 bases left between them. The CDR3 runs to 14 residues. Germline values: CDR1 MNHEY, CDR2 SVGAGI. The CDR3 sequence: CASSSPRGSYGYTF. The CDR3 nucleotides are TGTGCCAGCAGTTCCCCCCGGGGGAGCTATGGCTACACCTTC.

The V gene is TRBV4-1, the J gene TRBJ1-1; 8 bases are a match to TRBD1. The CDR3 runs 18 residues. CDR1 MGHRA and CDR2 YSYEKL come from the germline V gene. Trimming took 0 bases from V and 0 from J; bases not matched to a gene: 9. CDR3 amino acids: CASSQDTGTGRMNTEAFF. The CDR3, as DNA: TGCGCCAGCAGCCAAGATACAGGGACAGGCAGAATGAACACTGAAGCTTTCTTT.

The chain is built from TRBV6-5 and TRBJ2-6; 8 bases fit TRBD1. The germline CDR1 and CDR2 sequences are MNHEY and SVGAGI. The CDR3 is made up of 17 amino acids. Trimming took 6 bases from V and 0 from J; bases not matched to a gene: 7. CDR3 protein: CASRKTGAHSGANVLTF. The DNA of the CDR3 is TGTGCCAGCAGGAAGACAGGGGCCCACTCTGGGGCCAACGTCCTGACTTTC.

The chain couples TRBV29-1 to TRBJ2-7; no definite D call. The germline V gene encodes CDR1 SQVTM and CDR2 ANQGSEA. Between the trimmed V and J ends, which lost 4 bases and 2 bases, there was a span of 12 bases. The CDR3 totals 13 residues. CDR3 bases: TGCAGCGTTGCCCTGGCAGTTGCCTACGAGCAGTACTTC. Translated, it gives CSVALAVAYEQYF.

Concerning this clonotype itself: Compared with germline, one end of the junction differs, possibly owing to a read error. The chain is built from TRBV5-1 and TRBJ2-7, with D possibly matching TRBD2 (6 bases). The CDR3 totals 11 residues. Germline V gene sequence: CDR1 SGHRS, CDR2 YFSETQ. CDR3 sequence reads: CASRLGREQYF. The CDR3 DNA sequence: TGCGCCAGCAGGTTGGGGAGGGAGCAGTACTTC.

The DNA of the CDR3 is TGTGCCAGCAGCTTAACCGGGACAGGGATTACTGAAGCTTTCTTT. Protein product: CASSLTGTGITEAFF. The chain recombines TRBV7-9 with TRBJ1-1; TRBD1 matches at 9 bases. Losses at the gene ends were 2 bases for V and 5 bases for J; bases not matched to a gene: 6. Looked up from germline, CDR1 is SEHNR and CDR2 is FQNEAQ (reference sequence). The CDR3 runs to 15 residues. Complete variable domain (other parts from reference TRBV7-9 and TRBJ1-1): DTGVSQNPRHKITKRGQNVTFRCDPISEHNRLYWYRQTLGQGPEFLTYFQNEAQLEKSRLLSDRFSAERPKGSFSTLEIQRTEQGDSAMYLCASSLTGTGITEAFFGQGTRLTVV.

This clonotype was counted ten times or more. V usage is TRBV20-1 and J usage is TRBJ2-7; the D gene is possibly TRBD2 (5 bases). The CDR3 contains 12 residues. The V end lost 0 bases, the J end lost 3 bases, and 6 bases lay between the germline ends. In germline, CDR1 is DFQATT, CDR2 SNEGSKA (reference sequence). The CDR3 DNA follows: TGCAGTGCTAGAGACGGGGACTACGAGCAGTACTTC. Translated, it gives CSARDGDYEQYF.

This chain connects TRBV24-1 to TRBJ1-2; D remains unclear. The CDR3 is 11 residues long. V lost 0 bases and J 8 bases, leaving 3 bases between the germline ends. Germline V gives CDR1 KGHDR, CDR2 SFDVKD. The CDR3 DNA reads as TGTGCCACCAGTGATTTGGAGGGCTACACCTTC. Amino acid sequence: CATSDLEGYTF.

The chain couples TRBV29-1 to TRBJ2-6; D might be TRBD1 or TRBD2, each matching 5 bases. The V gene's germline CDR1 is SQVTM and CDR2 ANQGSEA. This CDR3 contains 13 residues. Trimming removed 5 bases at V and 1 base at J, with 6 bases between. The CDR3 DNA follows: TGCAGCGTTTGGGGGTCTGGGGCCAACGTCCTGACTTTC. It encodes CSVWGSGANVLTF.

This clonotype has only a few counts. The gene calls are TRBV5-1 and TRBJ2-7, with 7 bases identical to TRBD1. Germline V gene sequence: CDR1 SGHRS, CDR2 YFSETQ. The junction had 10 bases not matched to a gene; V was cut back by 6 bases and J by 4 bases. The CDR3 totals 14 residues. The CDR3 bases are TGCGCCAGCACTCGGCCGGGACAGTCATACGAGCAGTACTTC. Translation: CASTRPGQSYEQYF.